This entry features one T cell receptor (beta chain) sequence. Its antigen remains unidentified. Both 60 Vbeta primers and 13 Jbeta primers went into the PCR. The protocol was immunoSEQ multiplex PCR, while the TCRdb copy is restricted to in-frame clones and leaves out a portion. The table shows about 110,000 clones, with roughly 70% occurring only once. The CDR3 has 13 residues. The V end lost 6 bases, the J end lost 4 bases, and 12 bases lay between the germline ends. Germline V gene sequence: CDR1 MNHEY, CDR2 SVGAGI. The data were taken from a study of cytomegalovirus exposure and HLA in healthy donors. Regarding the study as a whole: There were about 160 TCR beta chains listed as cytomegalovirus-associated. Earlier analysis found most TCR beta V segments productive about 90% or about 30% of the time. It was confirmed in vitro that a few of the CMV-associated chains were specific for CMV antigens.

Donors in the study were healthy people who gave bone marrow. The sequence was collected from a man between 18 and 35 years old in good health and CMV-seropositive. Source material: PBMCs. This rearrangement joins TRBV6-5 to TRBJ1-1; D may be TRBD1 (6 bases). For the CDR3, the DNA is TGTGCCAGCAGGCAAGACAGGACCACTGAAGCTTTCTTT. Translated, it gives CASRQDRTTEAFF.